The present TCR beta chain was sequenced within a study of T-cell reconstitution after alpha-beta-depleted transplantation in children. Researchers prepared the TCRbeta library using unique molecular identifiers, the study reports. One entry per CDR3 protein results from TCRdb running MiXCR on the PCR reads. The table records about 58,000 distinct CDR3 sequences, about 40% of them present only once. Whole-study results and caveats: Newly produced T cells mostly accounted for T-cell counts and diversity one year post-transplant. Alpha-beta T cells present about two months after transplant were reported to originate from several hundred expanded graft clones. Surviving recipient T cells and intrathymic progenitors accounted for some patients' high TCRbeta diversity at day 60.

This CDR3 contains 11 residues. The V end lost 8 bases, the J end lost 6 bases, and 11 bases lay between the germline ends. Germline CDR1 and CDR2: SGHTA and FQGNSA. Regarding this clonotype: Its antigen is still unknown.

This sequence originates from a male patient between 10 and 17 years old who had a stem cell transplant for acute lymphoblastic leukemia, so the T cells may come from the graft donor. The V call is TRBV7-2, the J call TRBJ2-7; perhaps TRBD2 as D (6 bases). This material consisted of PBMCs, mostly from graft donor cells, taken 360 days after TCRalphabeta/CD19-depleted stem cell transplant. CDR3 in amino acids: CASLRGFEQYF. CDR3 nucleotide sequence: TGTGCCAGCCTCCGGGGGTTCGAGCAGTACTTC.